Listed here are 27 T cell receptor beta chains from one sample, sequenced in a study of blood T cells in healthy people across ages. Through a sample-barcoded 5' primer and a J-beta primer mix, a second PCR was run for roughly 7 to 11 cycles. TCRdb passed the 5' RACE reads through MiXCR, listing each CDR3 protein once. The table records 780,000 or so distinct CDR3 sequences, just over 55% of them present only once. What was sequenced was blood. The receptors stem from a man aged 35-49 years in good health.

The rearrangement links TRBV28 to TRBJ1-2; D is unresolved. Germline CDR1 reads MDHEN; CDR2 reads SYDVKM. The CDR3 extends over 14 amino acids. Between the trimmed V and J ends, which lost 4 bases and 7 bases, there was a span of 16 bases. In DNA, the CDR3 is TGTGCCAGCAGTTCCCGGACCGGCCCTGCTGGCTACACCTTC. It yields the protein CASSSRTGPAGYTF.

This chain links TRBV5-1 with TRBJ1-2; TRBD1 is a possible D gene (5 bases). This CDR3 has 16 residues. V was shortened by 4 bases and J by 0 bases, with 16 bases between the two germline ends. CDR1 is SGHRS, CDR2 YFSETQ, per germline. The CDR3: CASSHRSRGANYGYTF. The CDR3 bases are TGCGCCAGCAGCCACCGAAGCCGGGGCGCTAACTATGGCTACACCTTC.

The rearrangement uses TRBV7-2 and TRBJ2-3; D could derive from TRBD1 or TRBD2 (5 bases each). CDR1 SGHTA and CDR2 FQGNSA come from the germline V gene. V lost 4 bases and J 9 bases, leaving 14 bases between the germline ends. This CDR3 is built from 13 residues. CDR3 nucleotides: TGTGCCAGCAGCTACATTGGGGGTAACACGCAGTATTTT. This gives the protein CASSYIGGNTQYF.

J is TRBJ2-7 and V is TRBV18; D is unresolved. The CDR3 contains 14 residues. The germline V gene has CDR1 KGHSH and CDR2 LQKENI. Trimming removed 2 bases at V and 7 bases at J, with 15 bases between. CDR3 protein: CASSPEDGYNEQYF. CDR3 DNA sequence: TGTGCCAGCTCACCAGAGGACGGATACAATGAGCAGTACTTC.

At least ten counts were recorded for this clonotype. This sequence joins TRBV20-1 and TRBJ2-7, with 8 bases fitting TRBD2. In germline, CDR1 is DFQATT, CDR2 SNEGSKA (reference sequence). The CDR3 totals 16 residues. V was clipped by 1 base and J by 5 bases; unmatched bases: 13. The CDR3 reads CSARGFWRGRSNEQYF. In DNA, the CDR3 is TGCAGTGCTAGAGGATTCTGGCGCGGGAGGTCCAACGAGCAGTACTTC.

This clonotype was detected once. The V call is TRBV7-9, the J call TRBJ1-2, with a weak D call TRBD1 (5 bases). V was trimmed by 3 bases and J by 4 bases, leaving 18 bases between them. This CDR3 spans 16 amino acids. Germline V gene data show CDR1 as SEHNR and CDR2 as FQNEAQ (reference sequence). The CDR3 sequence is CASSLGEVAGGYGYTF. CDR3 coding DNA: TGTGCCAGCAGCTTGGGGGAAGTCGCGGGAGGCTATGGCTACACCTTC.

This clonotype was detected only once. CDR3 in amino acids: CASSLGGKAVKELFF. DNA for the CDR3: TGTGCCAGCAGTTTGGGGGGCAAGGCCGTGAAGGAACTGTTTTTT. The J gene is TRBJ1-4, the V gene TRBV27, with D possibly being TRBD1 (6 bases). The germline CDR1 and CDR2 sequences are MNHEY and SMNVEV (reference sequence). V was shortened by 3 bases and J by 12 bases, with 20 bases between the two germline ends. The CDR3 is 15 residues long.

The CDR3 sequence: CASSYSIPQWDQPQHF. In DNA, the CDR3 is TGTGCCAGCAGTTACTCGATACCTCAATGGGATCAGCCCCAGCATTTT. V is TRBV6-5 and J is TRBJ1-5; D is uncertain. Germline V gene lookup returns CDR1 MNHEY and CDR2 SVGAGI. The CDR3 runs 16 residues. V was pared by 0 bases and J by 5 bases, with 14 bases between.

The sample holds a few counts of this clonotype. The rearrangement uses TRBV7-2 and TRBJ2-3; a weak D match, TRBD2 (6 bases). The germline V and J ends were trimmed by 3 bases and 1 base, with 14 bases remaining between them. The germline V gene encodes CDR1 SGHTA and CDR2 FQGNSA. The CDR3 has 16 amino acids. In DNA form, the CDR3 reads TGTGCCAGCAGCTTGATGGTGCGGGGCCGCACAGATACGCAGTATTTT. It encodes CASSLMVRGRTDTQYF.

This rearrangement joins TRBV9 to TRBJ1-4, with D unresolved. The CDR3 has 12 residues. Trimming shortened V by 0 bases and J by 10 bases, and 7 bases separated the two germline ends. Germline V gene lookup returns CDR1 SGDLS and CDR2 YYNGEE. For the CDR3, the DNA is TGTGCCAGCAGCGTAGCTCCGGGAAAACTGTTTTTT. Its protein is CASSVAPGKLFF.

This rearrangement joins TRBV5-5 to TRBJ2-7; TRBD2 might be the D (5 bases). Near its end, the DNA agrees better with TRBJ2-5, so the J call may be wrong. The CDR3 loop spans 14 amino acids. CDR1 and CDR2 (germline): SGHKS, YYEKEE (reference sequence). CDR3 sequence reads: CASLPGYGGETQYF. The CDR3, as DNA: TGTGCCAGCCTCCCAGGTTATGGAGGAGAGACCCAGTACTTC.

The rearrangement links TRBV2 to TRBJ2-4, with a possible D match to TRBD1 (5 bases). The CDR3 runs 15 residues. From germline, CDR1 is SNHLY and CDR2 FYNNEI. Trimming left V 7 bases short and J 5 bases short, with 18 bases between. CDR3 protein: CASKSAQGIENIQYF. As DNA, the CDR3 is TGTGCCAGCAAATCAGCCCAGGGTATCGAAAACATTCAGTACTTC.

The chain uses TRBV7-2 and TRBJ2-5, with D uncertain. Germline CDR1 and CDR2: SGHTA and FQGNSA. The CDR3 runs to 13 residues. V was clipped by 2 bases and J by 5 bases, with 9 bases between them. The CDR3 protein is CASSLIRMETQYF. Here the CDR3 DNA reads TGTGCCAGCAGCTTAATCAGGATGGAGACCCAGTACTTC.

The chain has TRBV20-1 and TRBJ2-7, with 10 bases identical to TRBD2. The J segment lost 3 bases and the V segment lost 3 bases, leaving 5 bases of the junction unmatched. The CDR3 is 14 residues long. Germline V CDR1 and CDR2: DFQATT, SNEGSKA (reference sequence). CDR3 residues: CSARELAGIYEQYF. The CDR3 DNA sequence: TGCAGTGCTAGGGAACTAGCGGGGATCTACGAGCAGTACTTC.

In its sample, this clonotype was seen a few times. The J gene is TRBJ2-1, the V gene TRBV3-1; a possible D gene is TRBD2 (5 bases). V shed 2 bases and J shed 4 bases, with 9 bases lying between them. Germline CDR1 LGHDT, CDR2 YNNKEL (reference sequence). This CDR3 has 14 residues. The CDR3 nucleotides read TGTGCCAGCAGCCAACCTACGGGGTACAATGAGCAGTTCTTC. This encodes CASSQPTGYNEQFF.

J is TRBJ2-1 and V is TRBV4-2; D perhaps matches TRBD2 (6 bases). Germline CDR1 LGHNA, CDR2 YNFKEQ. The CDR3 loop spans 13 amino acids. V gave up 5 bases and J gave up 10 bases, with 15 bases separating them. The CDR3, as DNA: TGTGCCAGCAGCGGTCGGGAGCCGGGGGAGCAGTTCTTC. Translating gives CASSGREPGEQFF.

The V gene is TRBV20-1, the J gene TRBJ2-7, with TRBD1 matching over 8 bases. Per germline, CDR1 DFQATT and CDR2 SNEGSKA (reference sequence). V lost 0 bases, J lost 3 bases, and 10 bases stayed unmatched. The CDR3 length is 16 residues. CDR3 protein: CSARDVRTGSGYEQYF. CDR3 sequence (DNA): TGCAGTGCTAGAGATGTGAGGACAGGGAGTGGCTACGAGCAGTACTTC.

V usage is TRBV5-6 and J usage is TRBJ1-2; TRBD1 aligns across 8 bases. J was trimmed by 8 bases and V by 4 bases; bases with no gene match: 10. The CDR3 spans 14 residues. CDR1 is SGHDT, CDR2 YYEEEE, per germline. CDR3 DNA: TGTGCCAGCAGCAGACCCGGACAGGGTGAGGGCTACACCTTC. It yields the protein CASSRPGQGEGYTF.

In its sample, this clonotype was seen a few times. The V gene is TRBV20-1, the J gene TRBJ2-1, with TRBD1 as a possible D gene (5 bases). The CDR3 length is 12 residues. Trimming stripped 4 bases from V and 4 bases from J, with 8 bases between. Germline CDR1 and CDR2: DFQATT and SNEGSKA (reference sequence). The CDR3 region is CSAKQDYNEQFF. CDR3 DNA sequence: TGCAGTGCTAAACAGGATTACAATGAGCAGTTCTTC.

V gene TRBV9 combines with J gene TRBJ2-5; D is uncertain. The CDR3 is 15 residues long. V was cut by 0 bases and J by 0 bases, with 9 bases left in between. CDR1 is SGDLS, CDR2 YYNGEE, per germline. The DNA for the CDR3 is TGTGCCAGCAGCGTAGTCGGGTCTAACCAAGAGACCCAGTACTTC. Encoded protein: CASSVVGSNQETQYF.

V and J are TRBV9 and TRBJ1-5; D is ambiguous. V shed 7 bases and J shed 1 base, with 12 bases lying between them. The CDR3 extends over 14 amino acids. Germline V gives CDR1 SGDLS, CDR2 YYNGEE. DNA of the CDR3: TGTGCCAGCTCCGGTGCATTGAGCAATCAGCCCCAGCATTTT. It codes for CASSGALSNQPQHF.

The rearrangement links TRBV7-9 to TRBJ1-5; D gene ambiguous. CDR1 and CDR2 (germline): SEHNR, FQNEAQ (reference sequence). This CDR3 contains 14 residues. Trimming took off 0 bases at V and 2 bases at J, with 5 bases between the two ends. CDR3 loop: CASSLANRNQPQHF. CDR3 bases: TGTGCCAGCAGCTTAGCCAATCGCAATCAGCCCCAGCATTTT.

Only one count was recorded for this clonotype. The CDR3 bases are TGTGCCAGCAGCCCCGCCGGGACTACTAGCACAGATACGCAGTATTTT. Translation: CASSPAGTTSTDTQYF. This chain connects TRBV7-2 to TRBJ2-3; 7 bases line up with TRBD2. The ends lost 5 bases at V and 0 bases at J; junction bases unmatched: 8. CDR1 and CDR2 (germline): SGHTA, FQGNSA. There are 16 residues in the CDR3. The complete variable domain, with remaining parts taken from reference TRBV7-2 and TRBJ2-3, reads GAGVSQSPSNKVTEKGKDVELRCDPISGHTALYWYRQSLGQGLEFLIYFQGNSAPDKSGLPSDRFSAERTGGSVSTLTIQRTQQEDSAVYLCASSPAGTTSTDTQYFGPGTRLTVL.

The V gene is TRBV5-1, the J gene TRBJ1-6, with D unresolved. Trimming removed 3 bases from V and 6 bases from J, with 7 bases in between. There are 13 residues in the CDR3. Germline values: CDR1 SGHRS, CDR2 YFSETQ. CDR3 in amino acids: CASSSDINSPLHF. The CDR3 DNA sequence: TGCGCCAGCAGCTCCGATATTAATTCACCCCTCCACTTT.

This clonotype was observed many times. The V and J genes are TRBV7-2 and TRBJ2-5; no reliable D call. Trimming cost V 6 bases and J 3 bases, with 8 bases left between them. Looked up from germline, CDR1 is SGHTA and CDR2 is FQGNSA. The CDR3 consists of 12 residues. CDR3 DNA: TGTGCCAGCAGTTTGATTAAAGAGACCCAGTACTTC. Translated, it gives CASSLIKETQYF.

The genes are TRBV7-9 and TRBJ1-1; D not resolved. V gave up 4 bases and J gave up 8 bases, with 29 bases separating them. Germline CDR1 and CDR2: SEHNR and FQNEAQ (reference sequence). The CDR3 spans 18 residues. CDR3 sequence (DNA): TGTGCCAGCAGCTACCCCATAGGAGGCTCCCTCGTGTCGGGAGAAGCTTTCTTT. It is translated as CASSYPIGGSLVSGEAFF.

V gene TRBV3-1 combines with J gene TRBJ2-7, with D possibly being TRBD2 (5 bases). V was clipped by 2 bases and J by 0 bases, with 11 bases between them. The CDR3 is 15 amino acids. Germline lookup yields CDR1 LGHDT and CDR2 YNNKEL (reference sequence). CDR3 loop: CASSQQAASSYEQYF. CDR3 bases: TGTGCCAGCAGCCAACAAGCGGCAAGCTCCTACGAGCAGTACTTC.